This entry is about one T cell receptor beta chain. Authors' analysis steps: Amplification from reference gene primers served as the basis for estimated nucleated cell counts. Assay used: immunoSEQ multiplex PCR; TCRdb lists only in-frame clones, some missing. D and trimming were read from the DNA, whereas the V and J calls and clone size are those reported in that table. The sample consists of 300,000 to 400,000 clones, about 91% of them appearing once. Germline V gene sequence: CDR1 LNHDA, CDR2 SQIVND (reference sequence). V gave up 3 bases and J gave up 3 bases; unmatched junction bases: 4. The CDR3 is 14 amino acids. This sample is part of a study of blood T cell repertoires in COVID-19. Whole-study context: T cells, B-cell-depleted T cells, or PBMCs provided the cDNA or gDNA that served as material.

During active infection, Seattle patients enrolled and were then monitored through disease. The chain is built from TRBV19 and TRBJ1-1, with 7 bases that match TRBD1. The sample taken for sequencing was peripheral blood. The sequence was obtained from a woman aged 30 to 39 with COVID-19, enrolled during active disease. The CDR3 DNA is TGTGCCAGTAGTATCAACAGGGGAGACACTGAAGCTTTCTTT. Translation: CASSINRGDTEAFF.